The 27 T cell receptor beta chains reported below all come from one sample, sequenced in a study of blood T cells in healthy people across ages. Together with a sample-barcoded 5' primer, a J-beta primer mix was included in a second PCR lasting about 6 to 11 cycles. Via MiXCR, TCRdb re-called the 5' RACE reads, giving one row per CDR3 protein. The sample yields around 700,000 distinct CDR3 sequences, just under 25% seen once. The same specimen was also included in a second study, on T cells of mothers and their children.

The sequenced sample was blood. Source of these receptors: a boy younger than 18 in good health.

This chain links TRBV28 with TRBJ2-2, with D possibly being TRBD1 (6 bases). Trimming cost V 5 bases and J 1 base, with 14 bases left between them. The CDR3 runs to 16 residues. The germline CDR1 and CDR2 sequences are MDHEN and SYDVKM. The CDR3 nucleotides are TGTGCCAGCAGTATCCCCCTGACAGGGAACACCGGGGAGCTGTTTTTT. It yields the protein CASSIPLTGNTGELFF.

With respect to this clonotype: It may be a read error: a sequence one base away is much more abundant. V gene TRBV7-9 combines with J gene TRBJ1-1; 9 positions agree with TRBD1. CDR1 and CDR2 (germline): SEHNR, FQNEAQ (reference sequence). CDR3 length: 17 residues. The DNA of the CDR3 is TGTGCCGGCAGCTTAAGGGTCCTGACAGGGGGAGGCACTGAAGCTTTCTTT. Translating it yields CAGSLRVLTGGGTEAFF.

This clonotype was observed a few times. V usage is TRBV6-1 and J usage is TRBJ2-7; no clear D gene. Germline loops: CDR1 MNHNS, CDR2 SASEGT. With 8 bases removed from V and 2 bases from J, the gap between germline ends came to 13 bases. The CDR3 is made up of 13 amino acids. The CDR3 here is CASVGPHTYEQYF. The CDR3 region has the DNA TGTGCCAGCGTAGGTCCCCACACCTACGAGCAGTACTTC.

With regard to this clonotype: The junction departs from the called germline gene at one end, perhaps through a read error. The chain joins TRBV7-7 to TRBJ2-1; 7 bases fit TRBD1. Germline CDR1 and CDR2: SSHAT and FNYEAQ (reference sequence). There are 17 residues in the CDR3. CDR3 sequence (DNA): TGTGCTAGCAGCTTAGGACTCCGGGACAGTGCCTACAATGAGCAGTTCTTC. Protein sequence: CASSLGLRDSAYNEQFF.

This clonotype came up a few times. The chain has TRBV18 and TRBJ2-7; D unresolved. The end of the DNA is better explained by TRBJ2-1, so the J call may be wrong. Germline CDR1 is KGHSH and CDR2 is LQKENI. The CDR3 runs to 12 residues. The CDR3: CASSPSANEQFF. CDR3 coding DNA: TGTGCCAGCTCACCGTCCGCGAATGAGCAGTTCTTC.

Only a few counts were recorded for this clonotype. At one end the junction does not follow the germline gene, possibly because of a read error. J is TRBJ2-5 and V is TRBV24-1; either TRBD1 or TRBD2 may fit D (6 bases each). Germline CDR1 reads KGHDR; CDR2 reads SFDVKD. CDR3 length: 11 amino acids. The CDR3 DNA reads as TGTGCCACCAGTGATGGGGGGCGAAAGTTCTTC. Residues: CATSDGGRKFF.

This clonotype was recorded a few times. J is TRBJ2-3 and V is TRBV12-3 or TRBV12-4, with TRBD2 matching 14 bases. The V segment lost 10 bases and the J segment 8 bases; nucleotides outside the gene matches: 8. This CDR3 comprises 14 residues. The CDR3: CATRLAGGLVTQYF. CDR3 DNA sequence: TGTGCCACACGACTAGCGGGGGGGCTAGTTACGCAGTATTTT.

V usage is TRBV7-2 and J usage is TRBJ1-3; weak D call: TRBD1 (5 bases). V lost 0 bases and J 8 bases, leaving 8 bases between the germline ends. The CDR3 contains 13 residues. CDR1 SGHTA and CDR2 FQGNSA come from the germline V gene. The CDR3 DNA sequence: TGTGCCAGCAGCTTAGCGCCCAGGGACACCATATATTTT. Amino acids: CASSLAPRDTIYF.

The chain employs TRBV5-1 and TRBJ2-7; possible D gene TRBD1, 6 bases. From germline, CDR1 is SGHRS and CDR2 YFSETQ. V was pared by 6 bases and J by 4 bases, with 20 bases between. The CDR3 length is 15 residues. The CDR3 nucleotides read TGCGCCAGCAAATTCGAGGGGGTTAGTGGATACGAGCAGTACTTC. Protein product: CASKFEGVSGYEQYF. Together with reference TRBV5-1 and TRBJ2-7, the CDR3 gives the full variable domain: KAGVTQTPRYLIKTRGQQVTLSCSPISGHRSVSWYQQTPGQGLQFLFEYFSETQRNKGNFPGRFSGRQFSNSRSEMNVSTLELGDSALYLCASKFEGVSGYEQYFGPGTRLTVT.

The chain is built from TRBV28 and TRBJ2-7, with D uncertain. The CDR3 has 12 amino acids. Trimming removed 4 bases from V and 6 bases from J, with 10 bases in between. CDR1 and CDR2 from the germline V gene are MDHEN and SYDVKM. CDR3 sequence (DNA): TGTGCCAGCAGTTACGCAAATGTCGAGCAGTACTTC. This encodes CASSYANVEQYF.

This clonotype appeared a few times. V is TRBV7-2 and J is TRBJ2-1; D is possibly TRBD2 (7 bases). From germline, CDR1 is SGHTA and CDR2 FQGNSA. The CDR3 covers 14 residues. Trimming stripped 2 bases from V and 8 bases from J, with 13 bases between. CDR3 sequence: CASSLTGGRDEQFF. The CDR3 DNA follows: TGTGCCAGCAGCTTAACGGGGGGCCGCGATGAGCAGTTCTTC.

This clonotype appeared once. This chain joins TRBV29-1 and TRBJ1-2; TRBD1 matches at 9 bases. V trimming: 5 bases; J trimming: 9 bases; junction bases outside the gene matches: 7. This CDR3 contains 12 residues. Germline CDR1 reads SQVTM; CDR2 reads ANQGSEA. In nucleotides, the CDR3 is TGCAGCGTTAGACCGGGACAGGGAAGCTACACCTTC. Residues: CSVRPGQGSYTF.

This clonotype was detected only a few times. V is TRBV28 and J is TRBJ2-6; D call uncertain. Per the germline V gene, CDR1 is MDHEN and CDR2 is SYDVKM. V dropped 5 bases and J dropped 2 bases, with 16 bases sitting between them. CDR3 length: 17 residues. As DNA, the CDR3 is TGTGCCAGCAGTCCCCCAGGTCGAACACCTGGGGCCAACGTCCTGACTTTC. Its protein product is CASSPPGRTPGANVLTF.

The table lists this clonotype with a few counts. This chain links TRBV4-1 with TRBJ2-5; the D gene is possibly TRBD1 (6 bases). The CDR3 length is 15 residues. Germline V lookup: CDR1 MGHRA, CDR2 YSYEKL. Trimming removed 3 bases at V and 5 bases at J, with 16 bases between. The CDR3 region is CASSHGTSRQETQYF. The CDR3 DNA reads as TGCGCCAGCAGCCACGGGACAAGTAGGCAGGAGACCCAGTACTTC.

The chain links TRBV10-3 to TRBJ1-2; D remains ambiguous. Per germline, CDR1 ENHRY and CDR2 SYGVKD. Trimming took 2 bases from V and 6 from J, leaving 13 bases between them. This CDR3 has 14 residues. The CDR3 here is CAISEGGSGDGYTF. CDR3 coding DNA: TGTGCCATCAGTGAGGGTGGTTCGGGTGATGGCTACACCTTC.

This clonotype came up a few times. V is TRBV4-1 and J is TRBJ2-5; D call uncertain. With the DNA end fitting TRBJ2-1 better, the J assignment may be wrong. The CDR3 spans 16 residues. Germline V gene sequence: CDR1 MGHRA, CDR2 YSYEKL. The CDR3 region is CASSQDPSNAYNEQFF. The DNA for the CDR3 is TGCGCCAGCAGCCAAGATCCCTCGAATGCCTACAATGAGCAGTTCTTC.

This clonotype was seen a few times. The chain combines TRBV12-3 or TRBV12-4 with TRBJ2-4; possibly TRBD2 for D (6 bases). V shed 0 bases and J shed 3 bases, with 9 bases lying between them. The length of the CDR3 is 15 residues. Written as DNA, the CDR3 is TGTGCCAGCAGTTTAGCGGAGGGGCTCAAAAACATTCAGTACTTC. Translating gives CASSLAEGLKNIQYF.

This clonotype has more than one count but fewer than ten. The V gene is TRBV3-1, the J gene TRBJ2-7; D gene ambiguous. The CDR3 consists of 15 residues. In germline, CDR1 is LGHDT, CDR2 YNNKEL (reference sequence). Trimming pared 0 bases from V and 2 bases from J, leaving 11 bases between. The CDR3 DNA sequence: TGTGCCAGCAGCCAAGAGGGTGGGATAACCTACGAGCAGTACTTC. Amino acid sequence: CASSQEGGITYEQYF.

This clonotype appeared a few times. CDR3 DNA: TGTGCCAGCAGGGAACAAGGTGCCTCTGGGGCCAACGTCCTGACTTTC. Residues: CASREQGASGANVLTF. The chain recombines TRBV27 with TRBJ2-6, with D hard to call. CDR1 is MNHEY and CDR2 is SMNVEV in the germline V gene (reference sequence). Trimming removed 6 bases from V and 0 bases from J, with 12 bases in between. The CDR3 runs 16 residues.

The sample holds a few counts of this clonotype. The gene calls are TRBV4-2 and TRBJ1-6, with D unresolved. The germline CDR1 and CDR2 sequences are LGHNA and YNFKEQ. The V and J ends lost 4 bases and 0 bases respectively, with 10 bases between them. CDR3 length: 16 amino acids. The CDR3: CASSPKLGSYNSPLHF. The CDR3 region has the DNA TGTGCCAGCAGCCCAAAATTAGGCTCCTATAATTCACCCCTCCACTTT.

The V call is TRBV6-5, the J call TRBJ1-5; D is possibly TRBD1 (5 bases). From germline, CDR1 is MNHEY and CDR2 SVGAGI. This CDR3 spans 15 amino acids. Trimming took off 6 bases at V and 2 bases at J, with 14 bases between the two ends. The CDR3 nucleotides read TGTGCCAGCAGGGCCCGACAGATAGGCAATCAGCCCCAGCATTTT. It is translated as CASRARQIGNQPQHF.

The chain uses TRBV28 and TRBJ2-5; TRBD2 aligns across 10 bases. The CDR3 covers 15 residues. Germline CDR1 reads MDHEN; CDR2 reads SYDVKM. The V and J ends lost 11 bases and 3 bases, in that order; junction bases with no gene match: 12. The CDR3 sequence is CAVKRTGLAEETQYF. CDR3 nucleotide sequence: TGTGCCGTCAAAAGAACCGGACTAGCGGAAGAGACCCAGTACTTC.

This clonotype was seen ten or more times. CDR3 sequence reads: CASSLVGYQETQYF. For the CDR3, the DNA is TGTGCCAGCAGCTTAGTTGGGTACCAAGAGACCCAGTACTTC. The chain uses TRBV7-9 and TRBJ2-5; no clear D. Germline V gene lookup returns CDR1 SEHNR and CDR2 FQNEAQ (reference sequence). The length of the CDR3 is 14 residues. Trimming took off 1 base at V and 0 bases at J, with 6 bases between the two ends.

V usage is TRBV19 and J usage is TRBJ1-1; D unresolved. Germline CDR1 reads LNHDA; CDR2 reads SQIVND (reference sequence). The CDR3 consists of 13 residues. The ends were cut back, 11 bases at V and 1 base at J, with 14 bases in the middle. CDR3 region: CASFRAENTEAFF. In DNA form, the CDR3 reads TGTGCCTCCTTCCGGGCGGAGAACACTGAAGCTTTCTTT.

The sample holds a few counts of this clonotype. The V call is TRBV4-3, the J call TRBJ2-2; D is uncertain. Germline assignment: CDR1 LGHNA and CDR2 YSLEER. CDR3 length: 14 amino acids. The V and J ends lost 0 bases and 4 bases respectively, with 6 bases between them. The CDR3 loop is CASSQELSTGELFF. The DNA for the CDR3 is TGCGCCAGCAGCCAAGAACTCTCCACCGGGGAGCTGTTTTTT.

Only a few counts were recorded for this clonotype. The chain couples TRBV3-1 to TRBJ2-4, with D perhaps TRBD1 (5 bases). The ends were cut back, 1 base at V and 6 bases at J, with 10 bases in the middle. From germline, CDR1 is LGHDT and CDR2 YNNKEL (reference sequence). CDR3 length equals 14 residues. The CDR3 DNA is TGTGCCAGCAGCCAAGGTTGGGGCTCAAACATTCAGTACTTC. It encodes CASSQGWGSNIQYF.

The chain couples TRBV5-5 to TRBJ1-3, with no clear D. The germline gives CDR1 SGHKS, CDR2 YYEKEE (reference sequence). This CDR3 contains 14 residues. With 0 bases removed from V and 0 bases from J, the gap between germline ends came to 4 bases. The CDR3 region is CASSLDDSGNTIYF. CDR3 sequence (DNA): TGTGCCAGCAGCTTGGATGACTCTGGAAACACCATATATTTT.